The next 27 T cell receptor beta chains were all read from a single sample in a study of T cell changes during pregnancy in multiple sclerosis. The table came from immunoSEQ multiplex PCR; TCRdb's copy has only in-frame clones and leaves some out. Seen here are 40,000 to 45,000 clones, 70% to 90% observed once, and the top ten hold 5.9%. Sequenced here: CD8+ T cells from peripheral blood mononuclear cells, sampled after pregnancy. The receptors were gathered from a female donor in good health, enrolled as a control in a pregnancy study.

The chain recombines TRBV5-6 with TRBJ1-1; D perhaps matches TRBD1 (5 bases). CDR1 and CDR2 (germline): SGHDT, YYEEEE. Trimming stripped 4 bases from V and 6 bases from J, with 10 bases between. The CDR3 has 12 residues. The CDR3 loop reads CASSPREAEAFF. Here the CDR3 DNA reads TGTGCCAGCAGCCCCAGGGAGGCTGAAGCTTTCTTT.

The chain joins TRBV5-4 to TRBJ2-3; 9 nucleotides line up with TRBD1. The CDR3 loop spans 14 amino acids. V trimming: 2 bases; J trimming: 6 bases; junction bases outside the gene matches: 4. Germline-derived CDR1 and CDR2 are SGHNT and YYREEE (reference sequence). DNA of the CDR3: TGTGCCAGCAGCTTACAGGGGGCGCAGGATACGCAGTATTTT. This encodes CASSLQGAQDTQYF.

The chain is built from TRBV11-1 and TRBJ1-6; the match to TRBD1 covers 8 bases. V lost 4 bases to trimming and J lost 7 bases; unmatched junction nucleotides: 9. Germline V CDR1 and CDR2: SGHAT, FQDESV (reference sequence). The CDR3 has 16 amino acids. CDR3 in amino acids: CASSSTGDPANSPLHF. The CDR3 coding sequence is TGTGCCAGCAGCTCGACAGGGGACCCCGCCAATTCACCCCTCCACTTT.

The chain links TRBV15 to TRBJ2-5; 7 bases line up with TRBD2. Germline trimming cut 3 bases from V and 0 bases from J; bases unmatched to any gene: 7. CDR3 length: 16 amino acids. Germline V CDR1 and CDR2: LNHNV, YYDKDF (reference sequence). The CDR3 protein is CATSRMAAGDQETQYF. CDR3 nucleotide sequence: TGTGCCACCAGCAGGATGGCCGCGGGGGACCAAGAGACCCAGTACTTC.

The V gene is TRBV7-9, the J gene TRBJ2-5; maybe TRBD2 (5 bases). V lost 3 bases, J lost 1 base, and 9 bases lay in between. CDR3 length equals 14 residues. Germline V gene lookup returns CDR1 SEHNR and CDR2 FQNEAQ (reference sequence). CDR3 DNA: TGTGCCAGCAGCTTCTTAGGACTCCAAGAGACCCAGTACTTC. It encodes CASSFLGLQETQYF.

The chain recombines TRBV6-1 with TRBJ2-2, with D perhaps TRBD2 (5 bases). CDR1 is MNHNS, CDR2 SASEGT, per germline. The V end was cut by 7 bases, the J end by 4 bases, with 16 bases between. The CDR3 runs to 15 residues. In DNA, the CDR3 is TGTGCCAGCACCCTAGGGCCCGAGGGCACCGGGGAGCTGTTTTTT. It encodes CASTLGPEGTGELFF.

The chain couples TRBV4-3 to TRBJ2-3; 8 bases are a match to TRBD2. There are 16 residues in the CDR3. Trimming took 4 bases from V and 2 from J; bases not matched to a gene: 8. The germline V gene has CDR1 LGHNA and CDR2 YSLEER. CDR3 protein: CASSPGGGGFTDTQYF. DNA for the CDR3: TGCGCCAGCAGCCCCGGGGGCGGGGGGTTCACAGATACGCAGTATTTT.

The chain couples TRBV28 to TRBJ2-5; TRBD1 might be the D (6 bases). Germline V gene data show CDR1 as MDHEN and CDR2 as SYDVKM. V lost 6 bases and J 1 base, leaving 15 bases between the germline ends. CDR3 length equals 15 residues. The CDR3 nucleotides are TGTGCCAGCAGCCCCGGACAGTCGGTCCAAGAGACCCAGTACTTC. Translating gives CASSPGQSVQETQYF.

This chain uses TRBV19 with TRBJ2-3, with 7 nucleotides matching TRBD1. CDR1 LNHDA and CDR2 SQIVND come from the germline V gene (reference sequence). The CDR3 loop spans 16 amino acids. V lost 0 bases and J lost 1; bases outside the gene matches: 4. The CDR3, as DNA: TGTGCCAGTAGTATAGAACAGGGGTTCGGCACAGATACGCAGTATTTT. This codes for CASSIEQGFGTDTQYF.

CDR3 sequence reads: CASSRTEDTQYF. The DNA of the CDR3 is TGTGCCAGCAGCCGAACTGAGGATACGCAGTATTTT. The rearrangement joins TRBV13 to TRBJ2-3; D is ambiguous. Germline V gene sequence: CDR1 PRHDT, CDR2 FYEKMQ (reference sequence). Trimming left V 5 bases short and J 6 bases short, with 9 bases between. CDR3 length: 12 residues. Supplemented by reference TRBV13 and TRBJ2-3, the full variable domain reads AAGVIQSPRHLIKEKRETATLKCYPIPRHDTVYWYQQGPGQDPQFLISFYEKMQSDKGSIPDRFSAQQFSDYHSELNMSSLELGDSALYFCASSRTEDTQYFGPGTRLTVL.

V and J are TRBV27 and TRBJ2-7, with 8 bases aligning to TRBD2. From germline, CDR1 is MNHEY and CDR2 SMNVEV (reference sequence). The CDR3 runs 15 residues. The J segment lost 3 bases and the V segment lost 8 bases, leaving 12 bases of the junction unmatched. The CDR3 DNA is TGTGCCAGCTGGTCGAGCGGGGGCGTAAGCTACGAGCAGTACTTC. This gives the protein CASWSSGGVSYEQYF.

The V gene is TRBV5-4, the J gene TRBJ2-1; 7 bases line up with TRBD2. The CDR3 spans 15 residues. V was pared by 0 bases and J by 14 bases, with 14 bases of the junction left unmatched. Germline V gene lookup returns CDR1 SGHNT and CDR2 YYREEE (reference sequence). CDR3 coding DNA: TGTGCCAGCAGCTTGGATTACGGTGCGGGAGCGGAAGAGTTCTTC. This encodes CASSLDYGAGAEEFF.

There are a few counts of this clone. The rearrangement joins TRBV7-9 to TRBJ1-5; D uncertain. CDR1 and CDR2 from the germline V gene are SEHNR and FQNEAQ (reference sequence). Deletions cut 5 bases from V and 7 bases from J, with 9 bases between. CDR3 length: 12 residues. CDR3 in amino acids: CASSTDRQPQHF. CDR3 DNA: TGTGCCAGCAGCACAGATCGGCAGCCCCAGCATTTT.

This clone was recorded a few times. The chain is built from TRBV30 and TRBJ1-1, with a weak D call TRBD1 (6 bases). Trimming left V 0 bases short and J 8 bases short, with 10 bases between. This CDR3 comprises 12 residues. CDR1 is GTSNPN and CDR2 is SVGIG in the germline V gene (reference sequence). The CDR3 loop reads CAWSVIGQEAFF. The CDR3 DNA reads as TGTGCCTGGAGTGTAATTGGACAGGAAGCTTTCTTT.

The chain carries TRBV11-2 and TRBJ1-4; TRBD1 matches 7 bases. The CDR3 extends over 13 amino acids. V trimming: 8 bases; J trimming: 3 bases; junction bases outside the gene matches: 3. Germline loops: CDR1 SGHAT, CDR2 FQNNGV. The CDR3 here is CASEGAANEKLFF. The CDR3 DNA reads as TGTGCCAGCGAGGGGGCTGCTAATGAAAAACTGTTTTTT. The whole variable domain, filled in from reference TRBV11-2 and TRBJ1-4, reads EAGVAQSPRYKIIEKRQSVAFWCNPISGHATLYWYQQILGQGPKLLIQFQNNGVVDDSQLPKDRFSAERLKGVDSTLKIQPAKLEDSAVYLCASEGAANEKLFFGSGTQLSVL.

By sample fraction, this clone is medium-sized. V usage is TRBV9 and J usage is TRBJ2-2, with a possible D match to TRBD2 (6 bases). The CDR3 is 13 amino acids. V was cut by 4 bases and J by 7 bases, with 11 bases left in between. Germline CDR1 is SGDLS and CDR2 is YYNGEE. DNA of the CDR3: TGTGCCAGCAGCCCCGGGGGTAGCGGGGAGCTGTTTTTT. This encodes CASSPGGSGELFF.

The chain links TRBV13 to TRBJ1-2, with no clear D. Trimming left V 5 bases short and J 3 bases short, with 7 bases between. The CDR3 is 12 residues long. The V gene's germline CDR1 is PRHDT and CDR2 FYEKMQ (reference sequence). The CDR3 bases are TGTGCCAGCAGCGAGAGGTACTATGGCTACACCTTC. It codes for CASSERYYGYTF. The full variable domain, in which reference TRBV13 and TRBJ1-2 provide the parts outside the CDR3, is AAGVIQSPRHLIKEKRETATLKCYPIPRHDTVYWYQQGPGQDPQFLISFYEKMQSDKGSIPDRFSAQQFSDYHSELNMSSLELGDSALYFCASSERYYGYTFGSGTRLTVV.

The chain links TRBV19 to TRBJ1-1, with 7 bases aligning to TRBD1. Germline V CDR1 and CDR2: LNHDA, SQIVND (reference sequence). CDR3 length: 14 residues. J gave up 3 bases and V 6 bases, and 7 bases lay outside the gene matches. The CDR3 nucleotides read TGTGCCAGTAGCCAAGGACAGGAGTACACTGAAGCTTTCTTT. This translates into CASSQGQEYTEAFF.

The chain recombines TRBV6-5 with TRBJ1-5; 7 positions match TRBD1. Germline trimming cut 8 bases from V and 5 bases from J; bases unmatched to any gene: 6. Germline V CDR1 and CDR2: MNHEY, SVGAGI. This CDR3 spans 13 amino acids. CDR3 sequence: CASRQGSDQPQHF. Written as DNA, the CDR3 is TGTGCCAGCCGACAGGGATCGGATCAGCCCCAGCATTTT.

This chain connects TRBV27 to TRBJ1-2; D is ambiguous. Germline V gene lookup returns CDR1 MNHEY and CDR2 SMNVEV (reference sequence). This CDR3 has 13 amino acids. V was trimmed by 8 bases and J by 0 bases, leaving 10 bases between them. CDR3 in amino acids: CASRGSANYGYTF. The CDR3 DNA is TGTGCCAGCCGAGGCAGCGCTAACTATGGCTACACCTTC.

The chain recombines TRBV15 with TRBJ1-1; D is ambiguous. V gave up 0 bases and J gave up 4 bases, with 18 bases separating them. CDR1 and CDR2 from the germline V gene are LNHNV and YYDKDF (reference sequence). This CDR3 is 17 amino acids long. The CDR3: CATSRDRLGRVGTEAFF. DNA of the CDR3: TGTGCCACCAGCAGAGATAGGCTAGGGAGGGTCGGCACTGAAGCTTTCTTT.

The rearrangement joins TRBV27 to TRBJ2-7; 7 bases are shared with TRBD2. CDR1 and CDR2 (germline): MNHEY, SMNVEV (reference sequence). The CDR3 extends over 15 amino acids. Trimming at V came to 4 bases and at J to 0 bases, leaving 6 bases not matched to a gene. CDR3 coding DNA: TGTGCCAGCAGTTCCGAGCGGGGACGCTCCTACGAGCAGTACTTC. This gives the protein CASSSERGRSYEQYF.

This clone was seen only a few times. This sequence joins TRBV7-9 and TRBJ2-5, with D hard to call. CDR1 and CDR2 (germline): SEHNR, FQNEAQ (reference sequence). This CDR3 has 13 amino acids. Trimming removed 4 bases from V and 3 bases from J, with 9 bases in between. CDR3: CASSSGLEETQYF. CDR3 DNA: TGTGCCAGCAGCTCAGGTCTGGAAGAGACCCAGTACTTC.

The chain links TRBV7-9 to TRBJ2-7; possible D gene TRBD2, 5 bases. The CDR3 consists of 14 residues. The V end was cut by 5 bases, the J end by 3 bases, with 14 bases between. CDR1 is SEHNR, CDR2 FQNEAQ, per germline (reference sequence). The CDR3 region has the DNA TGTGCCAGCAGCCCAAGGCGCGGACTCTACGAGCAGTACTTC. Its protein is CASSPRRGLYEQYF.

Here the CDR3 reads CASPEPGLYLADYGYTF. CDR3 bases: TGTGCCAGCCCCGAGCCCGGACTCTACCTCGCGGACTATGGCTACACCTTC. The chain has TRBV6-4 and TRBJ1-2; D gene uncertain. Germline CDR1 MRHNA, CDR2 SNTAGT. The CDR3 loop spans 17 amino acids. V lost 8 bases and J 3 bases, leaving 25 bases between the germline ends.

The chain employs TRBV4-1 and TRBJ1-1, with 8 bases lining up with TRBD1. From germline, CDR1 is MGHRA and CDR2 YSYEKL. Unmatched junction bases numbered 4, after V lost 4 bases and J lost 0 bases. The CDR3 sequence is 15 residues long. The CDR3 is CASSLRQGLNTEAFF. CDR3 nucleotides: TGCGCCAGCAGCCTCCGACAGGGGTTGAACACTGAAGCTTTCTTT.

The rearrangement links TRBV27 to TRBJ1-5, with D perhaps matching TRBD1 (5 bases). Trimming shortened V by 7 bases and J by 1 base, and 14 bases separated the two germline ends. The CDR3 spans 15 residues. CDR1 is MNHEY, CDR2 SMNVEV, per germline (reference sequence). The CDR3 region is CASKMGGVSNQPQHF. DNA of the CDR3: TGTGCCAGCAAAATGGGGGGAGTGAGCAATCAGCCCCAGCATTTT.